The clone carrying this T cell receptor beta chain was seen only a few times. This CDR3 is 12 amino acids long. V was pared by 5 bases and J by 10 bases, with 9 bases between. Germline V gene data show CDR1 as MDHEN and CDR2 as SYDVKM. Method: immunoSEQ multiplex PCR; TCRdb's copy keeps in-frame clones and lacks some. Of under 70,000 clones listed, 71% are singletons. This specimen comes from a study of PD-1 blockade in classical Hodgkin lymphoma. All patients experienced relapse after autologous stem cell transplantation, and brentuximab vedotin exposure was variable. The TCR comes from a human donor with classical Hodgkin lymphoma. The V call is TRBV28, the J call TRBJ1-6, with D hard to call. The specimen was peripheral blood mononuclear cells (PBMCs), collected before the second cycle of nivolumab. CDR3 residues: CASSIIGSPLHF. The CDR3 DNA reads as TGTGCCAGCAGTATCATAGGGTCACCCCTCCACTTT.